The 15 T cell receptor beta chains given below trace back to one sample, sequenced in a study of T-cell reconstitution after alpha-beta-depleted transplantation in children. Preparation of the TCRbeta library involved a method that used unique molecular identifiers. Via MiXCR, TCRdb re-called the PCR reads, giving one row per CDR3 protein. Of some 830,000 distinct CDR3 sequences in the sample, about 15% were seen once. The source material was PBMCs, mostly from graft donor cells, sampled 360 days after TCRalphabeta/CD19-depleted stem cell transplant. The receptors here all came from a male patient younger than 18 who had a stem cell transplant for acute lymphoblastic leukemia, so the T cells may come from the graft donor.

This clonotype was seen more than once but under ten times. The DNA for the CDR3 is TGCGCCAGCAGCCCAGGGGAAGATACGCAGTATTTT. This encodes CASSPGEDTQYF. This rearrangement joins TRBV5-1 to TRBJ2-3; perhaps TRBD1 as D (6 bases). The CDR3 consists of 12 residues. Germline V lookup: CDR1 SGHRS, CDR2 YFSETQ. Trimming pared 4 bases from V and 5 bases from J, leaving 8 bases between.

This clonotype was seen ten or more times. The chain combines TRBV7-2 with TRBJ2-3; possibly TRBD1 or TRBD2 for D (5 bases each). V lost 3 bases and J 1 base, leaving 8 bases between the germline ends. This CDR3 contains 14 residues. Germline V lookup: CDR1 SGHTA, CDR2 FQGNSA. As DNA, the CDR3 is TGTGCCAGCAGCTTCTTGGGGGGCACAGATACGCAGTATTTT. Its translation is CASSFLGGTDTQYF.

This chain joins TRBV10-3 and TRBJ2-3; 7 bases agree with TRBD2. CDR3 length: 13 residues. Germline V gene sequence: CDR1 ENHRY, CDR2 SYGVKD. The CDR3 sequence: CATASGFTDTQYF. The CDR3 DNA is TGTGCAACGGCTAGCGGATTCACAGATACGCAGTATTTT.

This clonotype was counted between two and nine times. The rearrangement links TRBV29-1 to TRBJ2-7; D is ambiguous. CDR1 SQVTM and CDR2 ANQGSEA come from the germline V gene. The CDR3 extends over 12 amino acids. With 3 bases removed from V and 0 bases from J, the gap between germline ends came to 6 bases. The CDR3: CSVEYNSYEQYF. The CDR3 DNA follows: TGCAGCGTTGAGTACAACTCCTACGAGCAGTACTTC.

The chain is built from TRBV5-1 and TRBJ2-6, with D unclear. The CDR3 extends over 17 amino acids. Germline CDR1 reads SGHRS; CDR2 reads YFSETQ. Trimming removed 0 bases at V and 3 bases at J, with 13 bases between. The CDR3 loop is CASSLADERLGANVLTF. The CDR3 nucleotides read TGCGCCAGCAGCTTGGCCGATGAGAGGCTTGGGGCCAACGTCCTGACTTTC. The full variable domain, rest sourced from reference TRBV5-1 and TRBJ2-6, is KAGVTQTPRYLIKTRGQQVTLSCSPISGHRSVSWYQQTPGQGLQFLFEYFSETQRNKGNFPGRFSGRQFSNSRSEMNVSTLELGDSALYLCASSLADERLGANVLTFGAGSRLTVL.

The rearrangement joins TRBV19 to TRBJ2-7; TRBD1 aligns across 9 bases. The CDR3 has 14 residues. Germline assignment: CDR1 LNHDA and CDR2 SQIVND (reference sequence). Trimming at V came to 7 bases and at J to 3 bases, leaving 7 bases not matched to a gene. CDR3 coding DNA: TGTGCCAGTATCTGGACAGGGGAGGTCTACGAGCAGTACTTC. This sequence encodes CASIWTGEVYEQYF.

The chain carries TRBV18 and TRBJ2-2; D unresolved. The CDR3 sequence is 16 residues long. The V end lost 3 bases, the J end lost 4 bases, and 15 bases lay between the germline ends. Germline V gene lookup returns CDR1 KGHSH and CDR2 LQKENI. CDR3 sequence reads: CASSPPVRTFTGELFF. In DNA, the CDR3 is TGTGCCAGCTCACCTCCTGTCCGGACCTTCACCGGGGAGCTGTTTTTT. Together with reference TRBV18 and TRBJ2-2, the CDR3 gives the full variable domain: NAGVMQNPRHLVRRRGQEARLRCSPMKGHSHVYWYRQLPEEGLKFMVYLQKENIIDESGMPKERFSAEFPKEGPSILRIQQVVRGDSAAYFCASSPPVRTFTGELFFGEGSRLTVL.

The sample holds many counts of this clonotype. The chain has TRBV9 and TRBJ1-1; 7 bases fit TRBD1. The CDR3 covers 17 residues. The V gene's germline CDR1 is SGDLS and CDR2 YYNGEE. The V and J ends lost 1 base and 0 bases, in that order; junction bases with no gene match: 9. The DNA for the CDR3 is TGTGCCAGCAGCGTAACGGGACAGCTTCTCATGAACACTGAAGCTTTCTTT. It encodes CASSVTGQLLMNTEAFF.

V is TRBV7-3 and J is TRBJ2-7; possible D gene TRBD2, 5 bases. Deletions cut 5 bases from V and 4 bases from J, with 15 bases between. Germline loops: CDR1 SGHTA, CDR2 FQGTGA. The CDR3 spans 14 residues. The DNA of the CDR3 is TGTGCCAGCAGCCCCGCGGGCAGATTATACGAGCAGTACTTC. Its translation: CASSPAGRLYEQYF. The variable domain in full, completed from reference TRBV7-3 and TRBJ2-7, reads GAGVSQTPSNKVTEKGKYVELRCDPISGHTALYWYRQSLGQGPEFLIYFQGTGAADDSGLPNDRFFAVRPEGSVSTLKIQRTERGDSAVYLCASSPAGRLYEQYFGPGTRLTVT.

V gene TRBV6-2 or TRBV6-3 combines with J gene TRBJ1-4; D is unclear. Germline CDR1 is MNHEY and CDR2 is SVGEGT. V was trimmed by 5 bases and J by 1 base, leaving 11 bases between them. The CDR3 has 15 residues. CDR3 residues: CASSALTGTNEKLFF. DNA for the CDR3: TGTGCCAGCAGTGCCCTGACGGGAACTAATGAAAAACTGTTTTTT.

A single count supports this clonotype. One junction end does not reproduce the germline sequence, and a read error may be involved. The rearrangement uses TRBV7-9 and TRBJ2-3; 13 nucleotides align to TRBD2. The length of the CDR3 is 16 residues. Germline assignment: CDR1 SEHNR and CDR2 FQNEAQ (reference sequence). The CDR3 spells CASSPTTSGRQDAQYF. The CDR3 coding sequence is TGTGCCAGCAGCCCAACGACTAGCGGGAGGCAAGATGCGCAGTATTTT.

V gene TRBV11-2 combines with J gene TRBJ2-1; D possibly uses TRBD1 or TRBD2 (7 bases each). There are 17 residues in the CDR3. Germline V gene data show CDR1 as SGHAT and CDR2 as FQNNGV. The V end was cut by 5 bases, the J end by 7 bases, with 24 bases between. In nucleotides, the CDR3 is TGTGCCAGCAGCCCAGGGGGTCTAGCGGATGCCCCAAATGAGCAGTTCTTC. This gives the protein CASSPGGLADAPNEQFF.

This clonotype has a count of ten or more. The chain is built from TRBV9 and TRBJ2-7; the D is unclear. The V gene's germline CDR1 is SGDLS and CDR2 YYNGEE. The CDR3 has 17 residues. The V and J ends lost 4 bases and 2 bases respectively, with 22 bases between them. This CDR3 reads CASSLPKGRTRTYEQYF. The CDR3 bases are TGTGCCAGCAGCCTACCAAAAGGACGGACCCGAACCTACGAGCAGTACTTC.

Here the CDR3 reads CASSLASSSYEQYF. The DNA for the CDR3 is TGTGCCAGCAGCTTAGCGAGCAGCTCCTACGAGCAGTACTTC. The chain links TRBV7-2 to TRBJ2-7; no reliable D call. From germline, CDR1 is SGHTA and CDR2 FQGNSA. V dropped 0 bases and J dropped 0 bases, with 6 bases sitting between them. The CDR3 is made up of 14 amino acids.

This clonotype was picked up a small number of times. The J gene is TRBJ1-5, the V gene TRBV7-9, with D tentatively TRBD1 (5 bases). CDR3 length: 14 residues. Germline V lookup: CDR1 SEHNR, CDR2 FQNEAQ (reference sequence). Trimming left V 5 bases short and J 1 base short, with 9 bases between. CDR3 in amino acids: CASSGGWSNQPQHF. CDR3 nucleotide sequence: TGTGCCAGCAGCGGGGGATGGAGCAATCAGCCCCAGCATTTT.